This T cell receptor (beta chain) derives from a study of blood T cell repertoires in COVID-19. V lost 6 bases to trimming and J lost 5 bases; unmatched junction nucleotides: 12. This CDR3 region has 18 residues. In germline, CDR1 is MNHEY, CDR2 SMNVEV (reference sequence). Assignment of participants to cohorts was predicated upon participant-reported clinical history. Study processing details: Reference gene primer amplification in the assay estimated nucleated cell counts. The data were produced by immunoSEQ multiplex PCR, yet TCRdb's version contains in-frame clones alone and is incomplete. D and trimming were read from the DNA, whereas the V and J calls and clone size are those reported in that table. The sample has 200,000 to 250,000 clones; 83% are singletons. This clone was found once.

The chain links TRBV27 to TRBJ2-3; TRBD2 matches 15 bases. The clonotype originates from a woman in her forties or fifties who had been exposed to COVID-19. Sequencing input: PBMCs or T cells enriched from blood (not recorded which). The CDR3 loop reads CASRPTGTSGGRVDTQYF. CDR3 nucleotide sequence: TGTGCCAGCAGACCCACCGGGACTAGCGGGGGGCGGGTAGATACGCAGTATTTT.